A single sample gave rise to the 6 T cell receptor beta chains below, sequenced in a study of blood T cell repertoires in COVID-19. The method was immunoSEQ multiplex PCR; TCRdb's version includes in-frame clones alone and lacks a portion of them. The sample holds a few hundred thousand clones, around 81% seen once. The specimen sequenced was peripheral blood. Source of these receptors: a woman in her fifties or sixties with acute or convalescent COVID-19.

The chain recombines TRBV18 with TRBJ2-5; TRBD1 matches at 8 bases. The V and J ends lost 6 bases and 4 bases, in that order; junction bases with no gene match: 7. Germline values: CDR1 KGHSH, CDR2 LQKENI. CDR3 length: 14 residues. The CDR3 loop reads CASSFQGARETQYF. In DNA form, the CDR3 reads TGTGCCAGCTCGTTCCAGGGGGCCCGAGAGACCCAGTACTTC.

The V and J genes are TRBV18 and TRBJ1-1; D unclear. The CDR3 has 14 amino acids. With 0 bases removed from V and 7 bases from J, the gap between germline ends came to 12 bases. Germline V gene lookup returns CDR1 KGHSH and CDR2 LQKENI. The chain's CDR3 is CASSPPAELDEAFF. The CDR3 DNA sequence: TGTGCCAGCTCACCACCCGCGGAGTTGGATGAAGCTTTCTTT.

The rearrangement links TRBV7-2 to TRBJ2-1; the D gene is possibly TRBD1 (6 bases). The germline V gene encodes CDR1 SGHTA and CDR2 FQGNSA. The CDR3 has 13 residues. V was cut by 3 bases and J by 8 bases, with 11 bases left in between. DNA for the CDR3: TGTGCCAGCAGCTTGTCAGGGGATCATGAGCAGTTCTTC. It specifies CASSLSGDHEQFF.

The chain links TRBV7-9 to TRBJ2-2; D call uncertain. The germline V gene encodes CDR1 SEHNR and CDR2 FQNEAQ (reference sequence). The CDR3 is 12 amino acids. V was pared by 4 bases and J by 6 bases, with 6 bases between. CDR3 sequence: CASSSVSGELFF. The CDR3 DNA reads TGTGCCAGCAGCTCGGTGTCCGGGGAGCTGTTTTTT.

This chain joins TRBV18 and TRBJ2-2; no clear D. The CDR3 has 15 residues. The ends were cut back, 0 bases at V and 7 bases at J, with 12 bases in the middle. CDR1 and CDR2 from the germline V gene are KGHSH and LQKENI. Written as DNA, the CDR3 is TGTGCCAGCTCACCACCGACCGGGTTTGGCGGGGAGCTGTTTTTT. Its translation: CASSPPTGFGGELFF.

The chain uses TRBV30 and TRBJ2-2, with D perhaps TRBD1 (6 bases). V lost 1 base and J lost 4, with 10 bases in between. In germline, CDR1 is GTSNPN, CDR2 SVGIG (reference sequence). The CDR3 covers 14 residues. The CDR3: CAWSAGAGTGELFF. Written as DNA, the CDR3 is TGTGCCTGGAGTGCAGGGGCGGGCACCGGGGAGCTGTTTTTT. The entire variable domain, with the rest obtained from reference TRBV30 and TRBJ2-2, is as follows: SQTIHQWPATLVQPVGSPLSLECTVEGTSNPNLYWYRQAAGRGLQLLFYSVGIGQISSEVPQNLSASRPQDRQFILSSKKLLLSDSGFYLCAWSAGAGTGELFFGEGSRLTVL.